Reported below is one T cell receptor (beta chain). The CDR3 loop spans 13 amino acids. V was shortened by 5 bases and J by 4 bases, with 9 bases between the two germline ends. Germline V gene sequence: CDR1 SSHAT, CDR2 FNYEAQ (reference sequence). It was with 60 Vbeta and 13 Jbeta primers that the PCR ran. Only in-frame clones appear in the TCRdb table, and some are missing; sequencing was by immunoSEQ multiplex PCR. The sample comprises around 140,000 clones, roughly 73% of which are singletons, and 1.5% to 2% rests with the top ten. The sample comes from a study of cytomegalovirus exposure and HLA in healthy donors.

This sequence joins TRBV7-7 and TRBJ2-1, with D possibly matching TRBD1 (5 bases). This sequence originates from a young woman in good health and CMV-seronegative. Material: PBMCs. The CDR3 nucleotides read TGTGCCAGCAGCGTCGACAGATACAATGAGCAGTTCTTC. It is translated as CASSVDRYNEQFF.